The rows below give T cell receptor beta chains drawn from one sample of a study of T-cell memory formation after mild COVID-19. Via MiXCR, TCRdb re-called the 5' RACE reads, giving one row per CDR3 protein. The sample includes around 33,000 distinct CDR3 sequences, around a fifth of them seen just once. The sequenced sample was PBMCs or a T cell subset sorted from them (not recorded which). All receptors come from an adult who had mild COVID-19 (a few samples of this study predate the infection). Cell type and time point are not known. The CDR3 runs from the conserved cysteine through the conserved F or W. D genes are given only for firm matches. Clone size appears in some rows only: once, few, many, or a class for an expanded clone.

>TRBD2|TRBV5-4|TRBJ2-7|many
CASSLSGGSYEQYF
TGTGCCAGCAGCCTTAGCGGGGGCTCCTACGAGCAGTACTTC
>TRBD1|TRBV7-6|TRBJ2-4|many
CASSPGGNIQYF
TGTGCCAGCAGCCCAGGGGGAAACATTCAGTACTTC
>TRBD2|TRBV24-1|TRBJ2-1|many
CATRPSGSPHNEQFF
TGTGCCACCAGGCCCAGCGGGAGCCCCCACAATGAGCAGTTCTTC
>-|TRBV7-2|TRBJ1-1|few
CASSTDRRFTEAFF
TGTGCCAGCAGCACCGACAGGCGGTTCACTGAAGCTTTCTTT
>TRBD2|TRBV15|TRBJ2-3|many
CATSRERTSRSDTQYF
TGTGCCACCAGCAGAGAGAGGACTAGCAGGTCAGATACGCAGTATTTT
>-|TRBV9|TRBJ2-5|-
CASSVQAAQETQYF
TGTGCCAGCAGCGTTCAGGCAGCCCAAGAGACCCAGTACTTC
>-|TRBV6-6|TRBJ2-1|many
CASSYKSPREAVVGSEQFF
TGTGCCAGCAGTTACAAGAGTCCGCGGGAAGCGGTTGTGGGGAGTGAGCAGTTCTTC
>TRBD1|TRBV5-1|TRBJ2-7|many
CASSPGTGGFSSYEQYF
TGCGCCAGCAGTCCCGGGACAGGGGGCTTCAGCTCCTACGAGCAGTACTTC
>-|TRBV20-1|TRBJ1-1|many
CSARVQVEGEAFF
TGCAGTGCTAGAGTCCAGGTGGAGGGAGAAGCTTTCTTT
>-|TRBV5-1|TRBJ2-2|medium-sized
CASSLYGPNTGELFF
TGCGCCAGCAGCTTGTACGGACCGAACACCGGGGAGCTGTTTTTT
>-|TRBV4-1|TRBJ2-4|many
CASSKDQSKNIQYF
TGCGCCAGCAGCAAAGACCAGTCCAAAAACATTCAGTACTTC
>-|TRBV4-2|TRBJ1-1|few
CASSQDRMAQAEAFF
TGTGCCAGCAGCCAAGATCGGATGGCCCAAGCTGAAGCTTTCTTT
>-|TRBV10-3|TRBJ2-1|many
CAISEVGPWDEQFF
TGTGCCATCAGTGAGGTTGGACCTTGGGATGAGCAGTTCTTC
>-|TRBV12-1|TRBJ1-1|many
CASSSSFAFF
TGTGCCAGCAGCTCCAGCTTTGCTTTCTTT
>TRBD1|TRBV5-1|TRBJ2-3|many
CASSLVGTALGTDTQYF
TGCGCCAGCAGCTTGGTAGGGACAGCCCTTGGCACAGATACGCAGTATTTT
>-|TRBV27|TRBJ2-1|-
CASSPRLVLKQSSYNEQFF
TGTGCCAGCAGTCCACGCCTAGTCCTGAAACAGAGCTCCTACAATGAGCAGTTCTTC
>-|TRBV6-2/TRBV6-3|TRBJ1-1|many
CASSYRGDGSTEAFF
TGTGCCAGCAGTTACCGAGGAGATGGGAGCACTGAAGCTTTCTTT
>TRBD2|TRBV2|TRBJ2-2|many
CASRTSGRLAGELFF
TGTGCCAGCAGAACTAGCGGGAGGTTGGCCGGGGAGCTGTTTTTT
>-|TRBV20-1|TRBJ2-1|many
CSARDTARSLREQFF
TGCAGTGCTAGAGATACGGCTAGGAGCTTGCGTGAGCAGTTCTTC
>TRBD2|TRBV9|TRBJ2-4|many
CASSVNIMGLAGDGKNIQYF
TGTGCCAGCAGCGTAAATATTATGGGGCTAGCGGGAGATGGCAAAAACATTCAGTACTTC
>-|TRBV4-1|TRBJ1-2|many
CASSHTEGVYGYTF
TGCGCCAGCAGCCACACCGAGGGAGTGTATGGCTACACCTTC
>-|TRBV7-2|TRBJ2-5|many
CASSLEGLKTQYF
TGTGCCAGCAGCTTAGAGGGATTAAAGACCCAGTACTTC
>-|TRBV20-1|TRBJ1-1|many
CSARPSLPYMNTEAFF
TGCAGTGCTAGGCCGAGCCTCCCTTACATGAACACTGAAGCTTTCTTT
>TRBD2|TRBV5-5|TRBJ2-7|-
CASSLSALGGSSYEQYF
TGTGCCAGCAGCTTGTCCGCACTGGGAGGGAGCTCCTACGAGCAGTACTTC
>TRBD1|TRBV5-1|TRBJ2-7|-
CARSSQGIAYEQYF
TGCGCCAGAAGCTCACAGGGGATCGCCTACGAGCAGTACTTC
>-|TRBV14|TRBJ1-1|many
CASSQLGRKAFF
TGTGCCAGCAGCCAATTAGGTCGTAAAGCTTTCTTT
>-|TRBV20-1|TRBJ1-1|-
CSARIRFRVATEAFF
TGCAGTGCTAGAATCAGGTTTAGGGTCGCCACTGAAGCTTTCTTT
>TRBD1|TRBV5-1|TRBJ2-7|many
CASRAGTGHYEQYF
TGCGCCAGCAGGGCCGGGACAGGGCACTACGAGCAGTACTTC
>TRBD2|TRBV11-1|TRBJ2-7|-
CASSLVAGVYEQYF
TGTGCCAGCAGCTTAGTAGCGGGAGTTTACGAGCAGTACTTC
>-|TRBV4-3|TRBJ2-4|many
CASSLTRGNIQYF
TGCGCCAGCAGCCTTACTAGGGGCAACATTCAGTACTTC
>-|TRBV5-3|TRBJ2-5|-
CARSLSREETQYF
TGTGCCAGAAGCTTGTCAAGGGAAGAGACCCAGTACTTC
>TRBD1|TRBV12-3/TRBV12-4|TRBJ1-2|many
CASSLGTGPLGGYTF
TGTGCCAGCAGTTTAGGGACAGGCCCTCTGGGAGGCTACACCTTC
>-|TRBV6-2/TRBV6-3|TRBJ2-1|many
CASSQVAGPTNEQFF
TGTGCCAGCAGTCAGGTGGCTGGGCCCACGAATGAGCAGTTCTTC
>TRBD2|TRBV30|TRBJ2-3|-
CAWTAGGGSTDTQYF
TGTGCCTGGACCGCGGGGGGCGGTTCCACAGATACGCAGTATTTT
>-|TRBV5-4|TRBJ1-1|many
CASSLDGTQAFF
TGTGCCAGCAGCTTGGATGGGACGCAGGCTTTCTTT
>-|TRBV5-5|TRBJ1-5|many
CASSTTDRYNQPQHF
TGTGCCAGCAGCACGACCGACAGATACAATCAGCCCCAGCATTTT
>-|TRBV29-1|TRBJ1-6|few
CSVGETAGAGSPLHF
TGCAGCGTTGGGGAGACGGCGGGGGCGGGATCACCCCTCCACTTT
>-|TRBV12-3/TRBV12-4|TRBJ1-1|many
CASSSRGEAFF
TGTGCCAGCAGCTCCCGGGGTGAAGCTTTCTTT
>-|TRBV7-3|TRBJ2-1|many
CASTAGVGVGNEQFF
TGTGCCAGCACCGCAGGGGTAGGAGTTGGAAATGAGCAGTTCTTC
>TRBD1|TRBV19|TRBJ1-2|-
CASRWDRGGSIGGYTF
TGTGCCAGTAGGTGGGACAGGGGCGGATCAATCGGGGGCTACACCTTC
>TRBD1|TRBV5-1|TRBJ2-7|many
CASGERQGAYEQYF
TGCGCCAGCGGAGAGAGACAGGGGGCGTACGAGCAGTACTTC
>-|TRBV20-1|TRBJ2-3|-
CSAVFANTQYF
TGCAGTGCAGTTTTCGCGAATACGCAGTATTTT
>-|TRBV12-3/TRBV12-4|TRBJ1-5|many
CASSLEYSRLPQHF
TGTGCCAGCAGTTTAGAGTATTCAAGGCTGCCCCAGCATTTT
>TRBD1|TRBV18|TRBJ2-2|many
CASSPLGQGPTGELFF
TGTGCCAGCTCACCACTCGGACAGGGGCCCACCGGGGAGCTGTTTTTT
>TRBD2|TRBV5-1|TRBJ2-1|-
CASSLVAGGSYNEQFF
TGCGCCAGCAGCTTGGTTGCGGGGGGATCTTACAATGAGCAGTTCTTC
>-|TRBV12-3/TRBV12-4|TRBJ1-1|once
CASSVSYTEAFF
TGTGCCAGCAGTGTCAGCTACACTGAAGCTTTCTTT